This TCR beta chain was sequenced during a study of blood T cell repertoires in COVID-19. The CDR3 is 16 amino acids. The germline V and J ends were trimmed by 1 base and 2 bases, with 12 bases remaining between them. CDR1 is SGHNT, CDR2 YENEEA, per germline. The repertoire was sequenced with immunoSEQ multiplex PCR; TCRdb's copy has only in-frame clones and lacks some. Of 280,000 or so clones listed, about four fifths are singletons. This clone appeared many times. Sequencing was carried out using peripheral blood. This chain connects TRBV11-3 to TRBJ2-1, with D possibly being TRBD1 (6 bases). The source is a woman aged 50 to 60 who had recovered from COVID-19. The CDR3 region is CASSLGGQRPYNEQFF. Written as DNA, the CDR3 is TGTGCCAGCAGCTTAGGCGGACAGAGGCCCTACAATGAGCAGTTCTTC.